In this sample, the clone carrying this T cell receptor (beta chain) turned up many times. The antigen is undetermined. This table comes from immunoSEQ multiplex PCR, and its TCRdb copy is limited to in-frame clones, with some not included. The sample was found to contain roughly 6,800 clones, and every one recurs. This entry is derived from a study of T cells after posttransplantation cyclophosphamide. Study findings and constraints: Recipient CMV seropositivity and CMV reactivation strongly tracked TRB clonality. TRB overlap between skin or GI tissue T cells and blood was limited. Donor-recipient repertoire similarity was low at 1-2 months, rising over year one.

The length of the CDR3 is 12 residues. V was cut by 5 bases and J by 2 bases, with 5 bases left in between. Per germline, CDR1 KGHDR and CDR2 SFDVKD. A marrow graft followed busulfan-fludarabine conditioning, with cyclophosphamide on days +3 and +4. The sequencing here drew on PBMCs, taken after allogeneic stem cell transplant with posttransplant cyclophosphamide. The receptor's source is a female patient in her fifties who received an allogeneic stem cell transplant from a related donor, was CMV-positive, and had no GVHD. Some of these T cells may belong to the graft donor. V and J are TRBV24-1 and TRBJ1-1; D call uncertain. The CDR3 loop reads CATSGHNTEAFF. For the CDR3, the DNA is TGTGCCACCAGTGGGCACAACACTGAAGCTTTCTTT.